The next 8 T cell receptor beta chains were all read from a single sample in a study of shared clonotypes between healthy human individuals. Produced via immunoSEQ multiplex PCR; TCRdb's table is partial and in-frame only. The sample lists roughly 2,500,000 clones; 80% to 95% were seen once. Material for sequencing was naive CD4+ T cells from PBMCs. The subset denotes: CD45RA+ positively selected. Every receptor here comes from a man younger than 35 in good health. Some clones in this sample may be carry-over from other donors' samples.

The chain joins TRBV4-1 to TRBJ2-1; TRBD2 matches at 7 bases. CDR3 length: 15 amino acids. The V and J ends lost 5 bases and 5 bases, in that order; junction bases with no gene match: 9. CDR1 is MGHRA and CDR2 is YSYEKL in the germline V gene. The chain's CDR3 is CASSTLGEGDNEQFF. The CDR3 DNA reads TGCGCCAGCAGCACCCTGGGGGAGGGAGACAATGAGCAGTTCTTC.

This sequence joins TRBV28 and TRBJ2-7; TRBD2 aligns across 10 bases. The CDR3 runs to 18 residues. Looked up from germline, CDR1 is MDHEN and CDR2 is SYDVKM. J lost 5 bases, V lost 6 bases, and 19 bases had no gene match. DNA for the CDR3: TGTGCCAGCAGCAGCATGCGGGCTAGCGGGAGATCTACCGACGAGCAGTACTTC. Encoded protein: CASSSMRASGRSTDEQYF.

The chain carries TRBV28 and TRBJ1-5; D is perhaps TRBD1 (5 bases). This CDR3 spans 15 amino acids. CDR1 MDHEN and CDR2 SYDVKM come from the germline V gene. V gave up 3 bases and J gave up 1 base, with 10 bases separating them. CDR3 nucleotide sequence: TGTGCCAGCAGTTTGATGGGACGGAGCAATCAGCCCCAGCATTTT. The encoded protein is CASSLMGRSNQPQHF.

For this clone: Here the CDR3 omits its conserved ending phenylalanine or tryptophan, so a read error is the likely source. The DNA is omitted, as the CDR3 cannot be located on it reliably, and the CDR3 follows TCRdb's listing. The CDR3 loop reads CATSRDQWDRKIY. The chain has TRBV15 and TRBJ2-7; the table's D call, TRBD1, was not checked against the DNA. With termini counted, the CDR3 has 13 amino acids. Per germline, CDR1 LNHNV and CDR2 YYDKDF (reference sequence).

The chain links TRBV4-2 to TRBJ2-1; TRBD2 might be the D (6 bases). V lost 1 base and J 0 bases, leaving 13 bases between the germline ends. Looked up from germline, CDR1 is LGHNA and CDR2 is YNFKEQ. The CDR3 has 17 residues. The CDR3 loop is CASSQVGADYSYNEQFF. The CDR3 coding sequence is TGTGCCAGCAGCCAAGTTGGGGCGGACTACTCCTACAATGAGCAGTTCTTC.

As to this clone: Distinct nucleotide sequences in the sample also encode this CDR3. CDR3 nucleotide sequence: TGCGCCAGCAGCTTGGTGCCCTACAATGAGCAGTTCTTC. Translated, it gives CASSLVPYNEQFF. This chain links TRBV5-1 with TRBJ2-1, with D unclear. The germline V and J ends were trimmed by 0 bases and 2 bases, with 3 bases remaining between them. Germline lookup yields CDR1 SGHRS and CDR2 YFSETQ. The CDR3 runs 13 residues. Filled out from reference TRBV5-1 and TRBJ2-1, the complete variable domain reads KAGVTQTPRYLIKTRGQQVTLSCSPISGHRSVSWYQQTPGQGLQFLFEYFSETQRNKGNFPGRFSGRQFSNSRSEMNVSTLELGDSALYLCASSLVPYNEQFFGPGTRLTVL.

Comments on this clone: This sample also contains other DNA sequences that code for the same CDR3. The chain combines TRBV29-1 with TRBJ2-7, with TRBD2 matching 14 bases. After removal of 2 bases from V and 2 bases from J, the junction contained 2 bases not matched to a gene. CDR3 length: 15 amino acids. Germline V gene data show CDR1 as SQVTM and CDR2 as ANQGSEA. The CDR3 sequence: CSVERLAGGPYEQYF. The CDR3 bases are TGCAGCGTTGAACGACTAGCGGGAGGGCCCTACGAGCAGTACTTC.

The CDR3, as DNA: TGTGCCAGCAGTTTGTTCGGTGTAGGGGCCTACGAGCAGTACTTC. This gives the protein CASSLFGVGAYEQYF. The chain links TRBV28 to TRBJ2-7, with D possibly matching TRBD1 (5 bases). The V and J ends lost 3 bases and 2 bases respectively, with 14 bases between them. CDR1 MDHEN and CDR2 SYDVKM come from the germline V gene. This CDR3 spans 15 amino acids.